The 7 T cell receptor beta chains below all came from one sample that was sequenced in a study of blood T cell repertoires in COVID-19. Produced via immunoSEQ multiplex PCR; TCRdb's table is partial and in-frame only. The sample yields roughly 120,000 clones, 70% to 85% seen once. The sample was peripheral blood. These receptors originate from a man aged 45 to 65 with acute or convalescent COVID-19.

CDR3 bases: TGTGCCAGCAGCAGTCGACAGGGGGCTGGAAACACCATATATTTT. Protein: CASSSRQGAGNTIYF. The chain links TRBV9 to TRBJ1-3, with 9 nucleotides matching TRBD1. The CDR3 contains 15 residues. Germline V gene sequence: CDR1 SGDLS, CDR2 YYNGEE. V trimming: 4 bases; J trimming: 2 bases; junction bases outside the gene matches: 4.

This sequence joins TRBV21-1 and TRBJ2-7; TRBD2 reflects the table's D call only, with no check against the DNA. TRBV21-1 is shown as a pseudogene. The CDR3 contains 12 residues. CDR3 sequence: CASSTFADEQYF. DNA of the CDR3: TGTGCCAGCAGCACCTTCGCGGACGAGCAGTACTTC.

DNA for the CDR3: TGTGCCAGTAGTATAGATGAGCGACTAGGGAGCACAGATACGCAGTATTTT. Its protein product is CASSIDERLGSTDTQYF. The chain joins TRBV19 to TRBJ2-3, with D maybe TRBD2 (6 bases). CDR1 is LNHDA, CDR2 SQIVND, per germline (reference sequence). The CDR3 is made up of 17 amino acids. Trimming took off 0 bases at V and 0 bases at J, with 13 bases between the two ends.

The V and J genes are TRBV6-2 or TRBV6-3 and TRBJ1-3, with D hard to call. The CDR3 length is 16 residues. From germline, CDR1 is MNHEY and CDR2 SVGEGT. V dropped 0 bases and J dropped 0 bases, with 9 bases sitting between them. The CDR3 spells CASSYSTFTSGNTIYF. The CDR3, as DNA: TGTGCCAGCAGTTACTCGACTTTTACCTCTGGAAACACCATATATTTT.

This chain uses TRBV3-1 (or the pseudogene TRBV3-2) with TRBJ1-1, with 7 bases that match TRBD1. Germline CDR1 and CDR2: LGHDT and YNNKEL (reference sequence). Trimming removed 4 bases from V and 1 base from J; junction bases left unmatched: 3. This CDR3 is built from 14 residues. The CDR3 protein is CASSRRDRNTEAFF. As DNA, the CDR3 is TGTGCCAGCAGCCGTCGGGACAGGAACACTGAAGCTTTCTTT.

This chain joins TRBV13 and TRBJ2-5; 10 nucleotides agree with TRBD2. This CDR3 is 14 amino acids long. V shed 6 bases, J shed 5 bases, and the junction held 6 bases outside the gene matches. Germline loops: CDR1 PRHDT, CDR2 FYEKMQ (reference sequence). The CDR3 DNA is TGTGCCAGCAGTTTCACTAGCGGGGTGGAGACCCAGTACTTC. Translating it yields CASSFTSGVETQYF.

The V gene is TRBV5-6, the J gene TRBJ1-2; D possibly corresponds to TRBD1 (5 bases). The CDR3 has 13 residues. The germline V and J ends were trimmed by 4 bases and 9 bases, with 16 bases remaining between them. Germline-derived CDR1 and CDR2 are SGHDT and YYEEEE. For the CDR3, the DNA is TGTGCCAGCAGCACTACAGGCCTATTTCGCTACACCTTC. It codes for CASSTTGLFRYTF.